This T cell receptor (beta chain) stems from a study of siplizumab effects on memory and regulatory T cells. There are 14 residues in the CDR3. Germline V gene sequence: CDR1 LNHDA, CDR2 SQIVND (reference sequence). After removal of 5 bases from V and 1 base from J, the junction contained 5 bases not matched to a gene. The data were produced by immunoSEQ multiplex PCR, yet TCRdb's version contains in-frame clones alone and is incomplete. The sample records over 85,000 clones, roughly 93% being singletons. This TCR came from a human donor in good health. This chain joins TRBV19 and TRBJ2-7; 7 bases are a match to TRBD2. Sequencing input: CD8+ T cells sorted from blood. This chain's CDR3 is CASSGGVGSYEQYF. As DNA, the CDR3 is TGTGCCAGTAGTGGGGGGGTTGGGTCCTACGAGCAGTACTTC.